Described below is a single T cell receptor (beta chain) sequence and its context. Its binding antigen is unknown. No much larger clone exists at a distance of one base, and base qualities are not known. V loses 6 bases of germline sequence and J loses 3 bases, and the interval between the two ends is 11 bases. Measured from the cysteine to the phenylalanine, the CDR3 is 13 residues long. Only the CDR3 DNA stays, 39 bases, in frame from base 1. The data belong to a study of T cell responses to AZD1222 COVID-19 vaccine (dated by TCRdb to the early 2020s). A note on the overall study: TCR sequencing covered fewer than 250 trial participants: about 210 given two doses of AZD1222 and around 26 given two doses of MenACWY control vaccine. Trial participants were enrolled into age subgroups of 18-55, 56-69 and 70-plus years, which contained about 150, 27 and 61 TCR-sequenced participants, respectively.

The time point label, read with the paper, signifies: about 28 days (+/-7) after the second vaccine dose. AZD1222 recipients with second doses at about 4 weeks or about 12 weeks were pooled, because spike-specific TCR depth and breadth did not differ between schedules. Samples from vaccinated people were obtained from the UK trials COV001 and COV002, which included a single-blind randomized controlled phase 2/3 trial of AZD1222 (ChAdOx1 nCoV-19) in healthy adults. For TCRbeta chain sequencing, PBMC samples from trial participants were taken at day 0 and at day 28 after the second dose. Paper-wide results and their limitations: After two AZD1222 doses, both the breadth and the depth of spike-specific TCRs were significantly higher than at day 0 and than in MenACWY recipients. The whole spike protein was spanned by vaccine-associated CD4 TCRs, and dominant responses were seen in regions 160-218 and 743-854. Because no samples from the day 14 peak response were available, repertoires could be characterized only after the peak T cell response. The 56-69-year group was small, and its depth increase did not reach significance, likely because of low power. Reportedly, almost half of the unique spike-specific TCRs recognized epitopes lying outside the regions that are mutated in the B.1.351 and B.1.1.7 variants. Participants were mostly white British and included more females than males, and it was suggested by the authors that clonal diversity may have been underestimated. Conclusions about previously exposed vaccinees are limited, since just five to seven AZD1222 recipients were seropositive for SARS-CoV-2 at baseline.

The CDR3 regions of human TCRbeta chains were analyzed by immunosequencing. Turning to the authors' computational methods: TCRs in the repertoires were compared against a reference library of SARS-CoV-2-specific TCRs that had been generated with the MIRA antigen-specificity platform. Breadth was defined as the fraction of unique TCRs that were SARS-CoV-2-associated. Depth was defined as the fraction of total T cells that were SARS-CoV-2-associated. Using the MIRA data, each spike-specific TCR was assigned both to the spike region to which the TCR was reactive and to a CD4 or CD8 class. Log10-transformed breadth and depth values were compared by one-way ANOVA with Sidak's multiple comparisons tests. Here the immuneACCESS table is served through TCRdb, limited to in-frame sequences with V and J called. Missing clones are a known gap in these copies; in checked studies unresolved V genes cover under half, and the rest lacks a known reason. V, J and clone size are taken as reported in that table, and D and trimming were inferred from the DNA itself. For this sample there are approximately 150,000 clones; roughly nine tenths appear just once. Of the sample, about 4% is held by the ten largest clones.

The chain is assembled from TRBV12-3 or TRBV12-4 and TRBJ1-2, with the D gene call left open. The TCR was taken from an adult who received the AZD1222 COVID-19 vaccine. The sample was peripheral blood, taken 28 days after the second AZD1222 dose. The DNA is TGTGCCAGCAGCGAAACCGGGGACTATGGCTACACCTTC. Its amino acids are CASSETGDYGYTF.